The clone carrying this T cell receptor beta chain occurred once. This entry comes from a study of blood T cell repertoires in COVID-19. Across the whole study: Acute-phase and convalescent COVID-19 samples originated in the United States, Italy and Spain. Sources were T cells, B-cell-depleted T cells, or PBMCs; the material itself was cDNA or gDNA.

Per the original methods: Amplification of reference gene primers was used by the study to estimate nucleated cell counts. Some clones are missing from TCRdb's copy, which holds only in-frame ones; the method was immunoSEQ multiplex PCR. V and J calls and clone size come straight from that table; D and trimming were deduced from the DNA. This table has tens of thousands of clones, 82% appearing once. The sequenced sample was peripheral blood. The TCR comes from a human donor in a cohort sampled during active COVID-19.

This chain's CDR3 is CASSSQEGNSPLHF. As DNA, the CDR3 is TGTGCCAGCAGCTCCCAAGAGGGTAATTCACCCCTCCACTTT. This chain connects TRBV7-2 to TRBJ1-6, with D uncertain. The germline CDR1 and CDR2 sequences are SGHTA and FQGNSA. The CDR3 is made up of 14 amino acids. V gave up 4 bases and J gave up 6 bases, with 10 bases separating them.